Each of the 27 T cell receptor beta chains below was sequenced from the same sample in a study of cytomegalovirus exposure and HLA in healthy donors. Profiled with immunoSEQ multiplex PCR; TCRdb holds only in-frame clones, not every one. This table holds around 150,000 clones, approximately 82% found once. Sample: PBMCs. The receptors come from a man aged 30 to 39 in good health and CMV-seropositive.

V and J are TRBV4-2 and TRBJ2-1; 15 bases line up with TRBD2. Germline CDR1 reads LGHNA; CDR2 reads YNFKEQ. Germline trimming cut 4 bases from V and 5 bases from J; bases unmatched to any gene: 6. The CDR3 spans 17 residues. The CDR3 loop is CASSRGLAGGPDNEQFF. Here the CDR3 DNA reads TGTGCCAGCAGCCGGGGACTAGCGGGAGGCCCCGACAATGAGCAGTTCTTC.

CDR3 nucleotide sequence: TGTGCCAGCAGCGTGTACGGGTCGGTAGGCACTGAAGCTTTCTTT. This translates into CASSVYGSVGTEAFF. The chain carries TRBV7-6 and TRBJ1-1; D gene unclear. Trimming pared 5 bases from V and 4 bases from J, leaving 17 bases between. The CDR3 loop spans 15 amino acids. Germline V gene data show CDR1 as SGHVS and CDR2 as FNYEAQ.

The chain employs TRBV2 and TRBJ2-7; 10 bases are a match to TRBD1. This CDR3 is built from 14 residues. CDR1 is SNHLY, CDR2 FYNNEI, per germline. V lost 3 bases to trimming and J lost 6 bases; unmatched junction nucleotides: 5. The CDR3 nucleotides are TGTGCCAGCAGTGAGACAGGGGGCCGGGGCGAGCAGTACTTC. This codes for CASSETGGRGEQYF.

This clone came up a few times. The CDR3 DNA is TGTGCCAGCAGCTCCCGACTAGCGGGAGGGCCGGAAGAGACCCAGTACTTC. This gives the protein CASSSRLAGGPEETQYF. The rearrangement uses TRBV13 and TRBJ2-5; the match to TRBD2 covers 14 bases. Looked up from germline, CDR1 is PRHDT and CDR2 is FYEKMQ (reference sequence). This CDR3 contains 17 residues. V shed 4 bases and J 3 bases; nucleotides not matched to a gene: 7.

This clone was found once. V and J are TRBV11-3 and TRBJ2-3, with 15 nucleotides matching TRBD2. There are 18 residues in the CDR3. The germline gives CDR1 SGHNT, CDR2 YENEEA. The V gene end was trimmed by 4 bases and the J gene end by 2 bases; junction bases not matched to a gene: 7. CDR3: CASSSRTSGGAFTDTQYF. CDR3 coding DNA: TGTGCCAGCAGCTCAAGGACTAGCGGGGGGGCCTTCACAGATACGCAGTATTTT.

This clone was found once. This chain links TRBV11-2 with TRBJ1-5; the D is unclear. V lost 1 base and J 4 bases, leaving 5 bases between the germline ends. CDR3 length equals 13 residues. The germline CDR1 and CDR2 sequences are SGHAT and FQNNGV. In DNA, the CDR3 is TGTGCCAGCAGCTTAGCTGTGAATCAGCCCCAGCATTTT. It specifies CASSLAVNQPQHF.

The chain is built from TRBV19 and TRBJ1-2; 11 bases match TRBD1. Germline trimming cut 9 bases from V and 1 base from J; bases unmatched to any gene: 10. Germline lookup yields CDR1 LNHDA and CDR2 SQIVND (reference sequence). CDR3 length: 16 residues. The CDR3 loop is CASKRDRGGLNYGYTF. CDR3 nucleotides: TGTGCCAGCAAAAGGGACAGGGGGGGACTTAACTATGGCTACACCTTC.

This rearrangement joins TRBV5-1 to TRBJ1-2; a possible D gene is TRBD1 (6 bases). Trimming cost V 6 bases and J 2 bases, with 17 bases left between them. CDR1 SGHRS and CDR2 YFSETQ come from the germline V gene. There are 15 residues in the CDR3. The CDR3 region has the DNA TGCGCCAGCACCTCAGGGGACGGAAGAAACTATGGCTACACCTTC. This gives the protein CASTSGDGRNYGYTF.

V and J are TRBV27 and TRBJ2-1; TRBD1 might be the D (6 bases). CDR1 is MNHEY and CDR2 is SMNVEV in the germline V gene (reference sequence). The V and J ends lost 5 bases and 4 bases respectively, with 12 bases between them. The CDR3 is made up of 14 amino acids. The CDR3 loop is CASSLRDTYNEQFF. The DNA of the CDR3 is TGTGCCAGCAGTCTCCGGGACACTTACAATGAGCAGTTCTTC.

CDR3 DNA: TGTGCCAGCAGTTCGGCCTTAGAGGATGAGCAGTTCTTC. The encoded protein is CASSSALEDEQFF. V usage is TRBV7-3 and J usage is TRBJ2-1; D is unresolved. Germline V CDR1 and CDR2: SGHTA, FQGTGA. V lost 6 bases to trimming and J lost 8 bases, with 14 bases between them. The CDR3 consists of 13 residues.

The chain employs TRBV27 and TRBJ2-7, with TRBD2 matching over 7 bases. CDR3 length: 15 residues. The germline V gene has CDR1 MNHEY and CDR2 SMNVEV (reference sequence). The V and J ends lost 5 bases and 2 bases, in that order; junction bases with no gene match: 9. The CDR3 region is CASSPSSGAPYEQYF. The CDR3 DNA reads TGTGCCAGCAGTCCCTCGAGCGGGGCACCCTACGAGCAGTACTTC.

This rearrangement joins TRBV14 to TRBJ1-1; 9 bases are shared with TRBD1. The CDR3 loop spans 16 amino acids. Trimming at V came to 1 base and at J to 11 bases, leaving 14 bases not matched to a gene. Per the germline V gene, CDR1 is SGHDN and CDR2 is FVKESK. This CDR3 is CASSQVPGTGRGSAFF. CDR3 bases: TGTGCCAGCAGCCAAGTCCCAGGGACAGGGAGGGGAAGTGCTTTCTTT.

The V call is TRBV2, the J call TRBJ2-7; 10 nucleotides agree with TRBD1. The CDR3 extends over 13 amino acids. The V and J ends lost 6 bases and 5 bases, in that order; junction bases with no gene match: 4. CDR1 SNHLY and CDR2 FYNNEI come from the germline V gene. CDR3 nucleotide sequence: TGTGCCAGCAGGGGACAGGGGATCGACGAGCAGTACTTC. Amino acids: CASRGQGIDEQYF.

J is TRBJ1-2 and V is TRBV10-1, with a weak D call TRBD1 (6 bases). Trimming pared 4 bases from V and 1 base from J, leaving 7 bases between. This CDR3 region has 13 residues. Looked up from germline, CDR1 is WNHNN and CDR2 is SYGVQD (reference sequence). The CDR3 loop reads CASSAGVNYGYTF. CDR3 coding DNA: TGCGCCAGCAGTGCAGGGGTTAACTATGGCTACACCTTC.

The rearrangement uses TRBV18 and TRBJ2-1, with 14 bases lining up with TRBD2. CDR1 and CDR2 (germline): KGHSH, LQKENI. V gave up 3 bases and J gave up 4 bases; unmatched junction bases: 8. The CDR3 runs to 18 residues. CDR3 bases: TGTGCCAGCTCACCCCGATCCGGGACTAGCGGGAGTTACAATGAGCAGTTCTTC. This codes for CASSPRSGTSGSYNEQFF. Complete variable domain (other parts from reference TRBV18 and TRBJ2-1): NAGVMQNPRHLVRRRGQEARLRCSPMKGHSHVYWYRQLPEEGLKFMVYLQKENIIDESGMPKERFSAEFPKEGPSILRIQQVVRGDSAAYFCASSPRSGTSGSYNEQFFGPGTRLTVL.

This chain joins TRBV2 and TRBJ2-1; the match to TRBD2 covers 13 bases. CDR3 length equals 15 residues. Germline trimming cut 5 bases from V and 8 bases from J; bases unmatched to any gene: 6. The germline gives CDR1 SNHLY, CDR2 FYNNEI. The CDR3: CASSPGTSGAHEQFF. In DNA, the CDR3 is TGTGCCAGCAGTCCCGGGACTAGCGGGGCCCATGAGCAGTTCTTC. Supplemented by reference TRBV2 and TRBJ2-1, the full variable domain reads EPEVTQTPSHQVTQMGQEVILRCVPISNHLYFYWYRQILGQKVEFLVSFYNNEISEKSEIFDDQFSVERPDGSNFTLKIRSTKLEDSAMYFCASSPGTSGAHEQFFGPGTRLTVL.

The chain combines TRBV7-2 with TRBJ1-2; D might be TRBD1 (5 bases). Trimming left V 2 bases short and J 8 bases short, with 15 bases between. The germline CDR1 and CDR2 sequences are SGHTA and FQGNSA. The CDR3 consists of 14 residues. CDR3 loop: CASSLSPLGGGYTF. CDR3 bases: TGTGCCAGCAGCTTATCCCCCCTGGGGGGAGGCTACACCTTC.

The genes are TRBV2 and TRBJ2-3, with 11 bases lining up with TRBD2. Germline CDR1 and CDR2: SNHLY and FYNNEI. With 2 bases clipped from V and 4 bases from J, the junction kept 11 bases outside the gene matches. This CDR3 spans 18 amino acids. Written as DNA, the CDR3 is TGTGCCAGCAGTGAAAGGCGACTAGCGGGAATATCCTCAGATACGCAGTATTTT. It is translated as CASSERRLAGISSDTQYF.

This clone came up a few times. The chain uses TRBV7-9 and TRBJ1-4; D gene ambiguous. Trimming stripped 4 bases from V and 5 bases from J, with 8 bases between. There are 13 residues in the CDR3. CDR1 is SEHNR and CDR2 is FQNEAQ in the germline V gene (reference sequence). The CDR3, as DNA: TGTGCCAGCAGCTCAGTCATGAATGAAAAACTGTTTTTT. Protein: CASSSVMNEKLFF.

The chain couples TRBV7-7 to TRBJ2-7; 8 bases agree with TRBD2. Per germline, CDR1 SSHAT and CDR2 FNYEAQ (reference sequence). The CDR3 runs to 16 residues. The J segment lost 0 bases and the V segment lost 5 bases, leaving 9 bases of the junction unmatched. CDR3 region: CASSPGGRGDSYEQYF. In DNA, the CDR3 is TGTGCCAGCAGCCCCGGGGGGCGGGGGGACTCCTACGAGCAGTACTTC.

The rearrangement links TRBV29-1 to TRBJ2-1, with no clear D. The CDR3 extends over 14 amino acids. The germline V gene has CDR1 SQVTM and CDR2 ANQGSEA. Trimming cost V 2 bases and J 0 bases, with 8 bases left between them. Written as DNA, the CDR3 is TGCAGCGTTGAAAAGGCTAGCTCCTACAATGAGCAGTTCTTC. Protein sequence: CSVEKASSYNEQFF.

The V and J genes are TRBV29-1 and TRBJ1-1, with D perhaps matching TRBD1 (5 bases). V lost 7 bases and J lost 8, with 20 bases in between. The germline gives CDR1 SQVTM, CDR2 ANQGSEA. CDR3 length: 13 amino acids. CDR3 residues: CSASRQLGLEAFF. The CDR3 DNA is TGCAGCGCCAGCCGACAGCTCGGGTTGGAAGCTTTCTTT.

This clone was detected once. CDR3 in DNA: TGCGCCAGCAGCGACCGACAGGGGGCGAGCACCGGGGAGCTGTTTTTT. The encoded protein is CASSDRQGASTGELFF. The rearrangement joins TRBV5-1 to TRBJ2-2; 10 bases align to TRBD1. There are 16 residues in the CDR3. J gave up 4 bases and V 4 bases, and 7 bases lay outside the gene matches. The germline V gene encodes CDR1 SGHRS and CDR2 YFSETQ.

The chain is built from TRBV27 and TRBJ2-2; TRBD2 matches 11 bases. Trimming took 5 bases from V and 0 from J; bases not matched to a gene: 14. Per germline, CDR1 MNHEY and CDR2 SMNVEV (reference sequence). CDR3 length: 20 amino acids. The chain's CDR3 is CASSSPGLAEQLANTGELFF. CDR3 nucleotide sequence: TGTGCCAGCAGTAGCCCGGGACTAGCGGAGCAACTCGCGAACACCGGGGAGCTGTTTTTT.

J is TRBJ2-3 and V is TRBV7-8; TRBD2 matches 13 bases. This CDR3 contains 17 residues. Unmatched junction bases numbered 8, after V lost 5 bases and J lost 3 bases. Germline V gene data show CDR1 as SGHVS and CDR2 as FQNEAQ. The CDR3 DNA reads TGTGCCAGCAGCCCCCATTGGGGACTAGCGGGAACAGATACGCAGTATTTT. Amino acids: CASSPHWGLAGTDTQYF.

This chain uses TRBV27 with TRBJ2-7; maybe TRBD2 (6 bases). From germline, CDR1 is MNHEY and CDR2 SMNVEV (reference sequence). The V end lost 4 bases, the J end lost 0 bases, and 13 bases lay between the germline ends. The CDR3 is made up of 15 amino acids. CDR3 coding DNA: TGTGCCAGCAGTTCTTTGGGACTCAGCTCCTACGAGCAGTACTTC. Amino acid sequence: CASSSLGLSSYEQYF.

The gene calls are TRBV6-1 and TRBJ2-5, with D tentatively TRBD1 (6 bases). Germline V lookup: CDR1 MNHNS, CDR2 SASEGT. The CDR3 has 13 amino acids. Trimming left V 6 bases short and J 5 bases short, with 13 bases between. The CDR3 loop reads CASSPTGWETQYF. In nucleotides, the CDR3 is TGTGCCAGCAGCCCCACAGGGTGGGAGACCCAGTACTTC.